This note documents a single T cell receptor beta chain sequence. Participants' reported clinical history set cohort assignment. The V gene end was trimmed by 6 bases and the J gene end by 0 bases; junction bases not matched to a gene: 3. The CDR3 totals 15 residues. Looked up from germline, CDR1 is SNHLY and CDR2 is FYNNEI. Source study methods: The authors estimated nucleated cell counts from reference gene primer amplification. Measured with immunoSEQ multiplex PCR; TCRdb has only the in-frame clones, and not every one. D and trimming were read from the DNA, whereas the V and J calls and clone size are those reported in that table. The table has fewer than 350,000 clones, roughly 93% seen once; the top ten hold 2.3%. This specimen belongs to a study of blood T cell repertoires in COVID-19. For the study at large: Acute and convalescent COVID-19 specimens originated in the United States, Italy and Spain.

The receptor was derived from a woman aged 40-49 years with acute COVID-19. The chain recombines TRBV2 with TRBJ2-2, with 8 bases that match TRBD1. The source material was PBMCs or T cells enriched from blood (not recorded which). CDR3 sequence reads: CASSRQGPNTGELFF. DNA of the CDR3: TGTGCCAGCAGCAGACAGGGGCCGAACACCGGGGAGCTGTTTTTT.